This TCR beta chain was recovered during a study of T cells in localized non-small cell lung cancer. Study outcomes and limitations: Sequencing, confined to only one tumor region, leaves heterogeneity possible. Uninvolved adjacent lung showed peak T cell clonality, exceeding tumor.

Method: immunoSEQ multiplex PCR; TCRdb's copy keeps in-frame clones and lacks some. The sample has about 2,700 clones, roughly 33% seen once. Germline lookup yields CDR1 SGHNT and CDR2 YENEEA. This CDR3 contains 16 residues. J gave up 0 bases and V 5 bases, and 8 bases lay outside the gene matches. In the case of this clone: Its antigen remains unidentified.

This rearrangement joins TRBV11-3 to TRBJ1-2; 8 nucleotides align to TRBD1. This clonotype was sampled from a man aged 35 to 69 with stage I lung adenocarcinoma. This material consisted of normal lung tissue next to the tumor, taken before any cancer treatment. CDR3 protein: CASSQAVTGANYGYTF. DNA for the CDR3: TGTGCCAGCAGCCAAGCCGTGACAGGGGCTAACTATGGCTACACCTTC.